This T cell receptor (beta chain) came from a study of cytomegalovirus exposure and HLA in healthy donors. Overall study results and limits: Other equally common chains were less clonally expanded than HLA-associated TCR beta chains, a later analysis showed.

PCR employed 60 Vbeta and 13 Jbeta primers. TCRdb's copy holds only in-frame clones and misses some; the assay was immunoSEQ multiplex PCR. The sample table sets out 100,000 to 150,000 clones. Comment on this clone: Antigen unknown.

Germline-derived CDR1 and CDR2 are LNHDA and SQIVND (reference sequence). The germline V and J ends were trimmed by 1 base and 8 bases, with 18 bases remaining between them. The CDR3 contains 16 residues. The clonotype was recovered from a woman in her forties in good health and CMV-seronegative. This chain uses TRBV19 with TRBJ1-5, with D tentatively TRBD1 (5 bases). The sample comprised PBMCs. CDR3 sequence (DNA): TGTGCCAGTAGTATAGGGGCTGGGGGGGGTAGCAAGCCCCAGCATTTT. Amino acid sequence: CASSIGAGGGSKPQHF.